The 8 T cell receptor beta chains below all came from one sample that was sequenced in a study of cytomegalovirus exposure and HLA in healthy donors. PCR amplification relied on 60 Vbeta primers (plus 13 Jbeta primers). Profiled with immunoSEQ multiplex PCR; TCRdb holds only in-frame clones, not every one. The sample records 150,000 to 200,000 clones, approximately 72% being singletons. Sequencing was done on a sample of PBMCs. The receptors shown here come from a human donor in good health.

The chain links TRBV6-5 to TRBJ1-1; a possible D gene is TRBD1 (5 bases). The CDR3 is 15 amino acids. V was cut by 4 bases and J by 0 bases, with 12 bases left in between. The germline CDR1 and CDR2 sequences are MNHEY and SVGAGI. In DNA form, the CDR3 reads TGTGCCAGCAGTTCGTCGGGGGACGTGAACACTGAAGCTTTCTTT. This translates into CASSSSGDVNTEAFF.

V gene TRBV10-3 combines with J gene TRBJ2-7, with a tentative D call TRBD1 (6 bases). The CDR3 is 14 residues long. Looked up from germline, CDR1 is ENHRY and CDR2 is SYGVKD. V lost 8 bases and J lost 2, with 16 bases in between. The CDR3 region is CAIGSGQSTYEQYF. The CDR3, as DNA: TGTGCCATCGGAAGTGGACAGAGCACCTACGAGCAGTACTTC.

The chain joins TRBV2 to TRBJ2-3; D perhaps matches TRBD2 (6 bases). Germline V gene data show CDR1 as SNHLY and CDR2 as FYNNEI. V dropped 7 bases and J dropped 0 bases, with 14 bases sitting between them. This CDR3 has 15 residues. This chain's CDR3 is CASISGTLSTDTQYF. CDR3 sequence (DNA): TGTGCCAGCATTTCCGGGACTCTTAGCACAGATACGCAGTATTTT.

V and J are TRBV4-1 and TRBJ2-5; a possible D gene is TRBD2 (6 bases). CDR1 is MGHRA, CDR2 YSYEKL, per germline. Trimming pared 3 bases from V and 5 bases from J, leaving 10 bases between. The length of the CDR3 is 13 residues. CDR3: CASSQWRGETQYF. CDR3 coding DNA: TGCGCCAGCAGCCAGTGGAGGGGTGAGACCCAGTACTTC.

The chain carries TRBV5-6 and TRBJ1-1; D perhaps matches TRBD1 (5 bases). The CDR3 covers 13 residues. Trimming pared 1 base from V and 7 bases from J, leaving 11 bases between. Germline values: CDR1 SGHDT, CDR2 YYEEEE. CDR3 in DNA: TGTGCCAGCAGCTTGCGGCAGGGTGGTGAAGCTTTCTTT. Translation: CASSLRQGGEAFF.

This clone was observed a few times. This chain connects TRBV6-6 to TRBJ2-7, with 9 bases matching TRBD1. Germline lookup yields CDR1 MNHNY and CDR2 SVGAGI (reference sequence). V was pared by 11 bases and J by 4 bases, with 3 bases of the junction left unmatched. This CDR3 region has 11 residues. In DNA form, the CDR3 reads TGTGCCTCGGACAGGGGATACGAGCAGTACTTC. Encoded protein: CASDRGYEQYF.

As for this clone: Relative to the germline gene, one junction end is altered; a read error may explain this. Other DNA sequences in the sample encode the same CDR3. V usage is TRBV19 and J usage is TRBJ2-5; TRBD1 aligns across 9 bases. CDR1 is LNHDA, CDR2 SQIVND, per germline (reference sequence). This CDR3 spans 15 amino acids. Written as DNA, the CDR3 is TGTGCCAGTAGTAAGGGACAGGGACACCAAGAGACTCAGTACTTC. It is translated as CASSKGQGHQETQYF.

The J gene is TRBJ2-5, the V gene TRBV7-2, with 10 bases aligning to TRBD2. CDR1 and CDR2 from the germline V gene are SGHTA and FQGNSA. This CDR3 has 15 residues. Trimming cost V 1 base and J 5 bases; bases outside gene matches: 4. CDR3 sequence: CASSLVLAGRETQYF. The CDR3 nucleotides are TGTGCCAGCAGCTTAGTACTAGCGGGGAGGGAGACCCAGTACTTC.